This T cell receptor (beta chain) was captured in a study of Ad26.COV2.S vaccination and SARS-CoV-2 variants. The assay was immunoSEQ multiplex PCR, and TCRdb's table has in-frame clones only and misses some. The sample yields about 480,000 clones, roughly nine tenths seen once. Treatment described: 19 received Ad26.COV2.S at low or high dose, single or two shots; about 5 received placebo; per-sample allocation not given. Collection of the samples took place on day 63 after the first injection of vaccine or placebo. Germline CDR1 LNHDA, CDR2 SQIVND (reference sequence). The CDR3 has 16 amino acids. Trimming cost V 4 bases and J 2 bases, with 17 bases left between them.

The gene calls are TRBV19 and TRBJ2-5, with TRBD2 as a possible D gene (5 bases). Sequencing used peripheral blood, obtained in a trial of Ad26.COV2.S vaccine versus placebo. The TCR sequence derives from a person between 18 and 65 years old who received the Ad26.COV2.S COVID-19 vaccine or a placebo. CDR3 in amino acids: CASSTRTLAVQETQYF. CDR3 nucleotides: TGTGCCAGTAGTACTCGGACTTTGGCAGTTCAAGAGACCCAGTACTTC.